The clone carrying this T cell receptor (beta chain) has more than one count but fewer than ten. Its antigen is currently unknown. Stable hyperthyroidism: no ophthalmopathy progression over 18 months of follow-up. Disease duration under 2 months; hyperthyroidism patients were aged 18 to 65. Germline lookup yields CDR1 SGHTA and CDR2 FQGTGA. CDR3 length equals 16 residues. The germline V and J ends were trimmed by 6 bases and 1 base, with 15 bases remaining between them. These data are taken from a study of T cells in Graves' hyperthyroidism and ophthalmopathy. Study-level findings and limits: Ophthalmopathy and stable hyperthyroidism were told apart by a 13 V-J model.

Amplified TCR beta CDR3 regions came from RNA transcripts. The primer set for the first-round RT-PCR of the TCR CDR3 was HTBI. Each CDR3 protein gets one entry after TCRdb re-called the multiplex PCR reads with MiXCR. This repertoire shows roughly 350,000 distinct CDR3 sequences, about 14% found once; its top ten account for under 30%. Specimen: blood. The J gene is TRBJ2-2, the V gene TRBV7-3; TRBD2 is a possible D gene (7 bases). This receptor was obtained from a woman in her 30s with Graves' hyperthyroidism. The CDR3 loop reads CASSLNGGRNTGELFF. In nucleotides, the CDR3 is TGTGCCAGCAGTCTAAACGGGGGGCGGAACACCGGGGAGCTGTTTTTT.